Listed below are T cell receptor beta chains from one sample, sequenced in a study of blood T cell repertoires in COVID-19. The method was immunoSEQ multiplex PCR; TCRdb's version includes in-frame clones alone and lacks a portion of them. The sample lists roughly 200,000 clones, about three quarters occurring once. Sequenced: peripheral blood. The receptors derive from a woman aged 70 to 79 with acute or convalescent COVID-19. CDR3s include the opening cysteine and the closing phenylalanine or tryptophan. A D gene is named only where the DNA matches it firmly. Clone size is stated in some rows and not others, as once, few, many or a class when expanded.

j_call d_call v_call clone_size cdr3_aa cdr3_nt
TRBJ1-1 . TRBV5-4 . CASSFIDRLNTEAFF TGTGCCAGCAGCTTTATTGACAGACTGAACACTGAAGCTTTCTTT
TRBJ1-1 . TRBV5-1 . CASSLDSTATEAFF TGCGCCAGCAGCTTGGATTCGACTGCCACTGAAGCTTTCTTT
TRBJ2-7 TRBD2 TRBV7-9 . CASSPGLAGGYEQYF TGTGCCAGCAGCCCCGGACTAGCGGGAGGCTACGAGCAGTACTTC
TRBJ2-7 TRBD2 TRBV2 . CASSVGLADEQYF TGTGCCAGCAGCGTCGGACTAGCGGACGAGCAGTACTTC
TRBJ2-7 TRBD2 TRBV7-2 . CASSPGLAGPYEQYF TGTGCCAGCAGCCCCGGACTAGCGGGGCCCTACGAGCAGTACTTC
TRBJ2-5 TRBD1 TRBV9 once CASSEGTGGGETQYF TGTGCCAGCAGCGAGGGAACAGGGGGCGGAGAGACCCAGTACTTC
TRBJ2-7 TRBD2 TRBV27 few CASSPSLAGGGGLVQYF TGTGCCAGCAGTCCATCACTAGCGGGCGGAGGGGGTCTCGTGCAGTACTTC
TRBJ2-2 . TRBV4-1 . CASSQDLSRTNTGELFF TGCGCCAGCAGCCAAGATCTTAGTAGGACAAACACCGGGGAGCTGTTTTTT
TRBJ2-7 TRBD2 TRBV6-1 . CASSGGLAGGIHEQYF TGTGCCAGCAGTGGGGGACTAGCGGGAGGAATCCACGAGCAGTACTTC
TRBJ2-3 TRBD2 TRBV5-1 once CASSSGLAGAADTQYF TGCGCCAGCAGCTCCGGACTAGCGGGAGCGGCAGATACGCAGTATTTT
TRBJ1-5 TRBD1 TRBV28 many CASSPGQGYQPQHF TGTGCCAGCAGTCCGGGACAGGGTTATCAGCCCCAGCATTTT
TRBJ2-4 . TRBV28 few CASSLRGEDKNIQYF TGTGCCAGCAGTCTCAGGGGGGAAGACAAAAACATTCAGTACTTC
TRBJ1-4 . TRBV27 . CASSLGQATNEKLFF TGTGCCAGCAGTTTAGGGCAGGCAACTAATGAAAAACTGTTTTTT
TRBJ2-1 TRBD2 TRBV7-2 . CASSWLAGGYNEQFF TGTGCCAGCAGCTGGCTAGCGGGAGGCTACAATGAGCAGTTCTTC
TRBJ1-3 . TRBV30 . CAWSNGVGDTIYF TGTGCCTGGAGCAATGGGGTAGGGGACACCATATATTTT
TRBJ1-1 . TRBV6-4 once CASSDSAEDTEAFF TGTGCCAGCAGTGACTCGGCGGAGGACACTGAAGCTTTCTTT
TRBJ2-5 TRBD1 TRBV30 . CACYGTDSQETQYF TGTGCCTGTTACGGGACAGATTCACAAGAGACCCAGTACTTC
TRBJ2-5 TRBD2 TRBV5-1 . CASSLRGGPWETQYF TGCGCCAGCAGCTTGCGGGGGGGCCCCTGGGAGACCCAGTACTTC
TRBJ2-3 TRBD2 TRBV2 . CASSRPGTSGRGDTQYF TGTGCCAGCAGTCGACCCGGGACTAGCGGGAGAGGAGATACGCAGTATTTT
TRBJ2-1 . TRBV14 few CASSLHRGSARSEDNEQFF TGTGCCAGCAGCCTGCATCGGGGGTCGGCGCGGTCCGAAGACAATGAGCAGTTCTTC
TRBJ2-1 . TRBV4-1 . CASSQDSEVRQFF TGCGCCAGCAGCCAAGATTCGGAGGTTCGACAGTTCTTC
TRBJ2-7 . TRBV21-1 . CASSSRTSGSHRRPYEQYF TGTGCCAGCAGCAGCCGGACTAGCGGGAGCCATCGACGACCCTACGAGCAGTACTTC
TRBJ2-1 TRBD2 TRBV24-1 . CATSDFPGERGRNEQFF TGTGCCACCAGTGATTTTCCCGGGGAGCGGGGGAGGAATGAGCAGTTCTTC
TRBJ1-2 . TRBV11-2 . CASSLAQGSGYTF TGTGCCAGCAGCTTAGCCCAGGGGTCTGGCTACACCTTC
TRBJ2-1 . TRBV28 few CASSLPRLDSYNEQFF TGTGCCAGCAGTCTTCCCCGACTGGACTCATACAATGAGCAGTTCTTC
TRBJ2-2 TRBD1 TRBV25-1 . CASSRDSGELFF TGTGCCAGCAGCCGGGACAGCGGGGAGCTGTTTTTT
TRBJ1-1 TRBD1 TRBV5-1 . CASSLEGTGVTEAFF TGCGCCAGCAGCTTGGAAGGGACAGGGGTCACTGAAGCTTTCTTT
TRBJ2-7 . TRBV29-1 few CSVGDNYEQYF TGCAGCGTTGGAGACAACTACGAGCAGTACTTC
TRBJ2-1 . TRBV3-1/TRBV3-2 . CASSPTGALGSYNEQFF TGTGCCAGCAGCCCGACAGGAGCTCTAGGCTCCTACAATGAGCAGTTCTTC
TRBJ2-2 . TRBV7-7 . CASSLKRNTGELFF TGTGCTAGCAGTCTCAAGCGGAACACCGGGGAGCTGTTTTTT
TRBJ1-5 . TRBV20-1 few CSASGPPQGHHQPQHF TGCAGTGCTAGTGGGCCCCCACAGGGCCATCATCAGCCCCAGCATTTT
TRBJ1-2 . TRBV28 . CASSPLRGIYGYTF TGTGCCAGCAGTCCTCTGAGGGGGATCTATGGCTACACCTTC
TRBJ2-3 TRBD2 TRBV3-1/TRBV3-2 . CASSPPSAGRGDTQYF TGTGCCAGCAGCCCGCCCTCTGCGGGGAGGGGAGATACGCAGTATTTT
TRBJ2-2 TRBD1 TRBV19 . CASSMTGDTGELFF TGTGCCAGTAGTATGACAGGGGACACCGGGGAGCTGTTTTTT
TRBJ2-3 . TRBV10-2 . CASRETSTDTQYF TGCGCCAGCAGGGAGACTAGCACAGATACGCAGTATTTT
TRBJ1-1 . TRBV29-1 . CSVLRDFPNTEAFF TGCAGCGTTCTAAGGGACTTTCCGAACACTGAAGCTTTCTTT
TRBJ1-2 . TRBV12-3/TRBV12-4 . CASSFDSSGYTF TGTGCCAGCAGTTTTGACAGTTCGGGCTACACCTTC
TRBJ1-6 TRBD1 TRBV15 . CATSSTGTENSPLHF TGTGCCACCAGCTCTACCGGGACAGAGAATTCACCCCTCCACTTT
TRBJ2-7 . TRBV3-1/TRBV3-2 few CASSPGPLLYEQYF TGTGCCAGCAGCCCAGGTCCACTTCTCTACGAGCAGTACTTC
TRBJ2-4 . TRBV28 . CASSLATLAKNIQYF TGTGCCAGCAGTTTAGCGACTCTAGCCAAAAACATTCAGTACTTC
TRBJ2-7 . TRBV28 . CASSIGRSSYEQYF TGTGCCAGCAGTATTGGGAGGAGCTCCTACGAGCAGTACTTC
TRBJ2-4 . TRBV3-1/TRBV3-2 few CASSQFTRNIQYF TGTGCCAGCAGCCAATTTACGAGAAACATTCAGTACTTC
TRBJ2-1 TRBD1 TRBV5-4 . CASSSQQGNNEQFF TGTGCCAGCAGCTCACAACAGGGGAACAATGAGCAGTTCTTC
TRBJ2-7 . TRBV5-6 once CASSLVSGSEQYF TGTGCCAGCAGCTTGGTAAGCGGTTCCGAGCAGTACTTC
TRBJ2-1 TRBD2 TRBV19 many CASSMASGRAAYNEQFF TGTGCCAGTAGTATGGCTAGCGGGAGGGCCGCGTACAATGAGCAGTTCTTC
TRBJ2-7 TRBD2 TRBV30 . CAWKEAGNYEQYF TGTGCCTGGAAGGAAGCGGGAAACTACGAGCAGTACTTC
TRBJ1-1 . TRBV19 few CASTGVPENTEAFF TGTGCCAGTACCGGTGTCCCCGAAAACACTGAAGCTTTCTTT
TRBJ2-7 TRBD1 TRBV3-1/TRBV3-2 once CASSQQGVTYEQYF TGTGCCAGCAGCCAACAGGGGGTCACCTACGAGCAGTACTTC
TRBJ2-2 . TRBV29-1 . CSVLSYTGELFF TGCAGCGTTCTGAGCTACACCGGGGAGCTGTTTTTT
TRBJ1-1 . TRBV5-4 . CASSLVGGTPEAFF TGTGCCAGCAGCTTGGTCGGGGGGACACCTGAAGCTTTCTTT
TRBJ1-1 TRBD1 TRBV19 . CASGPGGRGTEAFF TGTGCCAGCGGGCCAGGTGGCAGGGGGACTGAAGCTTTCTTT